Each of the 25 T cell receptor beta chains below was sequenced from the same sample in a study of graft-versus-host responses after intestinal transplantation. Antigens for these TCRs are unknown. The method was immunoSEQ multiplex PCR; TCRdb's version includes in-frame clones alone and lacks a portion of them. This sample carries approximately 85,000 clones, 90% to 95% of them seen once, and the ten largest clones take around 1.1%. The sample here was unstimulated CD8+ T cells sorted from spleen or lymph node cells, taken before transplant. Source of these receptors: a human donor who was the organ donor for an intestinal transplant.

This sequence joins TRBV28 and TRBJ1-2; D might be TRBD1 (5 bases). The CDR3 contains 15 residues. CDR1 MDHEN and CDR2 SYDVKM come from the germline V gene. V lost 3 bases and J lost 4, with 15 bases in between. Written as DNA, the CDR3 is TGTGCCAGCAGTTTGAGAGGGGTGGGAGGCTATGGCTACACCTTC. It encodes CASSLRGVGGYGYTF.

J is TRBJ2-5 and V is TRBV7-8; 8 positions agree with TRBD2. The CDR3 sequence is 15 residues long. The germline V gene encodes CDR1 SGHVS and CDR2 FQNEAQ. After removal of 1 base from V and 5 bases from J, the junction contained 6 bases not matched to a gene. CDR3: CASSLEGLVSETQYF. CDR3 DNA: TGTGCCAGCAGCTTAGAGGGACTAGTCTCGGAGACCCAGTACTTC.

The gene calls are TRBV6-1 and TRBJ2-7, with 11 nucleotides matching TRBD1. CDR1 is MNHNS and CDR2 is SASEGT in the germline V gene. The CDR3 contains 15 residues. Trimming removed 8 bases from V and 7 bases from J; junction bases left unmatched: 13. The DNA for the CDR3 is TGTGCCAGCCGGGACCCGGGACAGGGGGTACAGGAGCAGTACTTC. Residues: CASRDPGQGVQEQYF.

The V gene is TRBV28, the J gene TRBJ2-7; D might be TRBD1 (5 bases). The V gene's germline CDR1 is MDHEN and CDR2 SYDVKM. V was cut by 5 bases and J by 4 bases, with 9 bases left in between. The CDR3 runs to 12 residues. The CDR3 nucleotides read TGTGCCAGCAGTAGACAGCTATACGAGCAGTACTTC. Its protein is CASSRQLYEQYF. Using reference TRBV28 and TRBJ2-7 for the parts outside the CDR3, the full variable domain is DVKVTQSSRYLVKRTGEKVFLECVQDMDHENMFWYRQDPGLGLRLIYFSYDVKMKEKGDIPEGYSVSREKKERFSLILESASTNQTSMYLCASSRQLYEQYFGPGTRLTVT.

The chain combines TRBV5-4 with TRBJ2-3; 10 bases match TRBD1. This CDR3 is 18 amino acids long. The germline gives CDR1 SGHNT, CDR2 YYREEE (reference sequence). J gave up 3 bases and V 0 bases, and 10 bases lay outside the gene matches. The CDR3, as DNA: TGTGCCAGCAGCTTGGGTTTCAAGGACAGGGGGTTGACAGATACGCAGTATTTT. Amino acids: CASSLGFKDRGLTDTQYF.

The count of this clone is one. DNA of the CDR3: TGTGCCAGCAGCCTCGACACCCGGGGAGAAAAACTGTTTTTT. Translated, it gives CASSLDTRGEKLFF. The chain couples TRBV6-5 to TRBJ1-4; D is undetermined. V was trimmed by 6 bases and J by 8 bases, leaving 16 bases between them. Per the germline V gene, CDR1 is MNHEY and CDR2 is SVGAGI. This CDR3 region has 14 residues.

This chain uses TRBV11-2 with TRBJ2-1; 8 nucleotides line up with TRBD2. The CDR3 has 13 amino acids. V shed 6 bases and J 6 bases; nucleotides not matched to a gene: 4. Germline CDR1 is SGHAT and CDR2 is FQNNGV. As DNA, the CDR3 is TGTGCCAGCAGTCGGGAGGGCCCCAATGAGCAGTTCTTC. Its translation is CASSREGPNEQFF.

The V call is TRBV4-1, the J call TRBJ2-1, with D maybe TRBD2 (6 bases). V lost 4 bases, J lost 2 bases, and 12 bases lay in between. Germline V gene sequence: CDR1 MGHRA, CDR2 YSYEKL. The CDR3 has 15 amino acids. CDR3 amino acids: CASSLGRGTYNEQFF. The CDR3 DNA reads TGCGCCAGCAGCCTGGGGCGGGGAACCTACAATGAGCAGTTCTTC.

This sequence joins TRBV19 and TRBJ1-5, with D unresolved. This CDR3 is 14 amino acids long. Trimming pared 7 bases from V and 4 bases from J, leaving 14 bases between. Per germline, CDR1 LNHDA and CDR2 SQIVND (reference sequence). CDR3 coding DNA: TGTGCCAGTAATCCACCAGGACTGAATCAGCCCCAGCATTTT. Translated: CASNPPGLNQPQHF. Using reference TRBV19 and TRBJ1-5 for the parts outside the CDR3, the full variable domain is DGGITQSPKYLFRKEGQNVTLSCEQNLNHDAMYWYRQDPGQGLRLIYYSQIVNDFQKGDIAEGYSVSREKKESFPLTVTSAQKNPTAFYLCASNPPGLNQPQHFGDGTRLSIL.

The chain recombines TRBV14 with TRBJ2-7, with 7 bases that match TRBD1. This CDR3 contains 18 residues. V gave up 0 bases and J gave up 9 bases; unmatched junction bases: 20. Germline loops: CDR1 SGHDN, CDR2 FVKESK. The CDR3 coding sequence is TGTGCCAGCAGCCAAGACCTTATAATGAGGGACAGTGGGTTTGGGCAGTACTTC. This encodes CASSQDLIMRDSGFGQYF. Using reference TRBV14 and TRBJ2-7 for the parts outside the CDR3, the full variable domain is EAGVTQFPSHSVIEKGQTVTLRCDPISGHDNLYWYRRVMGKEIKFLLHFVKESKQDESGMPNNRFLAERTGGTYSTLKVQPAELEDSGVYFCASSQDLIMRDSGFGQYFGPGTRLTVT.

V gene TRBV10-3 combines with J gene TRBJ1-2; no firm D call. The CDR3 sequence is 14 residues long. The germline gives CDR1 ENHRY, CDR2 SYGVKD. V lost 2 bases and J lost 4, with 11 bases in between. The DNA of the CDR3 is TGTGCCATCAGTGAGGGTGGAGGGCCCTATGGCTACACCTTC. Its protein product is CAISEGGGPYGYTF.

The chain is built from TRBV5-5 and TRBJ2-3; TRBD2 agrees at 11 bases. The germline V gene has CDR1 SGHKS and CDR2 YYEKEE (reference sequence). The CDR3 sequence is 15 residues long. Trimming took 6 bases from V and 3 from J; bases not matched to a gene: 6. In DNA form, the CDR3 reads TGTGCCAGCATGCCACTAGCGGGAGAAACAGATACGCAGTATTTT. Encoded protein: CASMPLAGETDTQYF.

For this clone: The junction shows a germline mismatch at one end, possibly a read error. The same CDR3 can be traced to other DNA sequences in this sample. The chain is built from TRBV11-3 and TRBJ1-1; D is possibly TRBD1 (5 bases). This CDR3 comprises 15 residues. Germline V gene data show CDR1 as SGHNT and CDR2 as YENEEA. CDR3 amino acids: CASSLFWQGDTEAFF. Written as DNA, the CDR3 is TGTGCTAGCAGCTTATTCTGGCAGGGCGACACTGAAGCTTTCTTT.

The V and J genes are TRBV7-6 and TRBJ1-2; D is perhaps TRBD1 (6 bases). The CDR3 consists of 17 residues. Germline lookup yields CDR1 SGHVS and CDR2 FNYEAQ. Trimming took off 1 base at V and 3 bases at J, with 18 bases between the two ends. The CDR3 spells CASSLGGTPPHYYGYTF. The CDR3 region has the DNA TGTGCCAGCAGCTTAGGAGGGACACCTCCCCATTACTATGGCTACACCTTC. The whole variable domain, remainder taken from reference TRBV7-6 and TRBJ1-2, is GAGVSQSPRYKVTKRGQDVALRCDPISGHVSLYWYRQALGQGPEFLTYFNYEAQQDKSGLPNDRFSAERPEGSISTLTIQRTEQRDSAMYRCASSLGGTPPHYYGYTFGSGTRLTVV.

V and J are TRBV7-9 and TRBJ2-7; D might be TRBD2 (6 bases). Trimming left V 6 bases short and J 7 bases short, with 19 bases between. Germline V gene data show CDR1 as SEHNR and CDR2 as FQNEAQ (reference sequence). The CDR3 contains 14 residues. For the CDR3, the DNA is TGTGCCAGCAGGCAACCGGGACTCCTCGGGGAGCAGTACTTC. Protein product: CASRQPGLLGEQYF.

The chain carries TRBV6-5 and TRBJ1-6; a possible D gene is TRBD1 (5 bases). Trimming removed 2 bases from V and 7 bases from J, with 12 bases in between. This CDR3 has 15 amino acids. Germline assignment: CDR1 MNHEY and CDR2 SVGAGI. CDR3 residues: CASSYGQGTNSPLHF. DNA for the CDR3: TGTGCCAGCAGTTACGGGCAGGGTACAAATTCACCCCTCCACTTT.

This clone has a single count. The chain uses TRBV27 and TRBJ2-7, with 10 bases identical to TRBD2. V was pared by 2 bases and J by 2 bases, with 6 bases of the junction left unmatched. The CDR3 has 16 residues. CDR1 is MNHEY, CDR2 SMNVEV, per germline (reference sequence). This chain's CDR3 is CASSLRPAGGPYEQYF. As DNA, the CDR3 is TGTGCCAGCAGTTTACGACCAGCGGGAGGGCCCTACGAGCAGTACTTC.

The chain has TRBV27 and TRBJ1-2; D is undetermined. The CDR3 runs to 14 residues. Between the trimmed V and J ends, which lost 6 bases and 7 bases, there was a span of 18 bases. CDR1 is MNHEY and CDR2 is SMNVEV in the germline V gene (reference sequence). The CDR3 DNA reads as TGTGCCAGCAGCTTAACAGTGGCATCCGCTGGCTACACCTTC. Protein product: CASSLTVASAGYTF.

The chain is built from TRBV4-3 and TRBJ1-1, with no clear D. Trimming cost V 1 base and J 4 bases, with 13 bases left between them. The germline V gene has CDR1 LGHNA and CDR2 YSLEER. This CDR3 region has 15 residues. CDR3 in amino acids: CASSQGAGLSTEAFF. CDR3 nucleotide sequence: TGCGCCAGCAGCCAAGGGGCAGGACTATCCACTGAAGCTTTCTTT.

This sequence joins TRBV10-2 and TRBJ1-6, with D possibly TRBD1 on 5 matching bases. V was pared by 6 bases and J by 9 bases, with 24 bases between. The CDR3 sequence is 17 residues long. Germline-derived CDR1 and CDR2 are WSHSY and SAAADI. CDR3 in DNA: TGCGCCAGCAGCCCCAATTCAGGGAGGGAACCCCTTTCACCCCTCCACTTT. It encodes CASSPNSGREPLSPLHF.

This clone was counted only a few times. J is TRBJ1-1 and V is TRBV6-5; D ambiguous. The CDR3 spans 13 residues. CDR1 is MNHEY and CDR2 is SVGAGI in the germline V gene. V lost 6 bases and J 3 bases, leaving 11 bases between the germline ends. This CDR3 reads CASSNGRDTEAFF. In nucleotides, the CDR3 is TGTGCCAGCAGCAACGGGCGGGACACTGAAGCTTTCTTT.

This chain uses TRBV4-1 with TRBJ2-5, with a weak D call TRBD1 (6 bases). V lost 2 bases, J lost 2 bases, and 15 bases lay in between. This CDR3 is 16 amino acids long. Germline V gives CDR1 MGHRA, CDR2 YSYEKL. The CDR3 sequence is CASSQLTGQDQETQYF. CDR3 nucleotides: TGCGCCAGCAGCCAACTAACAGGGCAAGATCAAGAGACCCAGTACTTC.

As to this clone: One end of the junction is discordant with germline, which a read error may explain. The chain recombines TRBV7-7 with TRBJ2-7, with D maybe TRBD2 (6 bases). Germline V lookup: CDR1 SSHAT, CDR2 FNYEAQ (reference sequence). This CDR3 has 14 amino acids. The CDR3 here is CASSLGRGNYEQYF. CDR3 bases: TGTGCTAGCAGCTTGGGGCGGGGCAACTACGAGCAGTACTTC.

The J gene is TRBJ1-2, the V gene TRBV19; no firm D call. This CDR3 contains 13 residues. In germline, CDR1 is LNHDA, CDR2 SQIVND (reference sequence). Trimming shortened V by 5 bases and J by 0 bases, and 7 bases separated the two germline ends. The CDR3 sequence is CASSPSTNYGYTF. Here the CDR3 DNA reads TGTGCCAGTAGTCCGAGTACTAACTATGGCTACACCTTC.

The CDR3 DNA reads TGTGCCAGCAGTGCCCCGAGCGGGAGATGGGGCTACGAGCAGTACTTC. Translating it yields CASSAPSGRWGYEQYF. The chain links TRBV28 to TRBJ2-7; TRBD2 agrees at 8 bases. Looked up from germline, CDR1 is MDHEN and CDR2 is SYDVKM. The CDR3 is 16 residues long. V was pared by 5 bases and J by 3 bases, with 12 bases of the junction left unmatched.